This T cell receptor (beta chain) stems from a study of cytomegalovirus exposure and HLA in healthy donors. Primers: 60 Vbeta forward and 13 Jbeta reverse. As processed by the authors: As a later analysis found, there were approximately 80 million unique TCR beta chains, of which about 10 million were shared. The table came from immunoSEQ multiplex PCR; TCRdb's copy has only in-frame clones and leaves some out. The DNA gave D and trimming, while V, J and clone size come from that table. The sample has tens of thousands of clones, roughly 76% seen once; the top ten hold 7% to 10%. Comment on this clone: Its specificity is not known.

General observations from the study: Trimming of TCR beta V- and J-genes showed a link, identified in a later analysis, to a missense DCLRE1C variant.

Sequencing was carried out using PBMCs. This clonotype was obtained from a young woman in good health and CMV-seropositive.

The CDR3 region has the DNA TGTGCCAGCAGTGACGGGACAGGAACTTTGAACACTGAAGCTTTCTTT. It is translated as CASSDGTGTLNTEAFF. The V and J genes are TRBV6-1 and TRBJ1-1, with TRBD1 matching 8 bases. From germline, CDR1 is MNHNS and CDR2 SASEGT. V was pared by 3 bases and J by 0 bases, with 6 bases of the junction left unmatched. CDR3 length: 16 amino acids.